This T cell receptor beta chain is from a study of Tregs in tolerant kidney transplant recipients. Notes on the study in general: In tolerant patients, donor-specific Tregs outgrew total Tregs, suggesting antigen-driven expansion.

Comment on this clone: The antigen is unknown.

Germline loops: CDR1 SQVTM, CDR2 ANQGSEA. CDR3 length: 13 residues. The V segment lost 5 bases and the J segment 3 bases; nucleotides outside the gene matches: 4. TCRdb keeps only in-frame clones here, not all; method: immunoSEQ multiplex PCR. The sample lists tens of thousands of clones; around 90% were seen once. This specimen consisted of CD4+ T cells from blood, obtained before the transplant. This receptor was identified in a human donor who received a combined kidney and bone marrow transplant. This sequence joins TRBV29-1 and TRBJ1-1; 9 bases line up with TRBD1. The CDR3 bases are TGCAGCGTTCGGAGACAGGGGGACACTGAAGCTTTCTTT. Amino acid sequence: CSVRRQGDTEAFF.